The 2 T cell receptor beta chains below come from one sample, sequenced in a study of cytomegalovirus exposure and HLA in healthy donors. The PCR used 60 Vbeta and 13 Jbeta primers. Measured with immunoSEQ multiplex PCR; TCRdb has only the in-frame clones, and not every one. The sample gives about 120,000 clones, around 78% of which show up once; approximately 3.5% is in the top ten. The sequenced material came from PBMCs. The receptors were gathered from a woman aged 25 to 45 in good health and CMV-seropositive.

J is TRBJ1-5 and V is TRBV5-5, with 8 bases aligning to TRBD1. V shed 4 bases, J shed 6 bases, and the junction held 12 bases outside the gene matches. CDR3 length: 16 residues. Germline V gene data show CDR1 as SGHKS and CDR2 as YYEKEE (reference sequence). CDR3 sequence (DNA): TGTGCCAGCAGCCCCAGGGCAGGGGGCGGTTCTCAGCCCCAGCATTTT. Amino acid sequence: CASSPRAGGGSQPQHF.

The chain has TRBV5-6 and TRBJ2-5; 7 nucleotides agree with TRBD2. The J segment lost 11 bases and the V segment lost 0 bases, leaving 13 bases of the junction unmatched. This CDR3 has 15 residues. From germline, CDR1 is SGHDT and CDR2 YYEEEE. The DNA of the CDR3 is TGTGCCAGCAGCTTGGGCCCAGAGGTGGGGAGGGCGCAGTACTTC. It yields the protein CASSLGPEVGRAQYF. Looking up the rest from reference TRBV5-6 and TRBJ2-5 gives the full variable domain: DAGVTQSPTHLIKTRGQQVTLRCSPKSGHDTVSWYQQALGQGPQFIFQYYEEEERQRGNFPDRFSGHQFPNYSSELNVNALLLGDSALYLCASSLGPEVGRAQYFGPGTRLLVL.